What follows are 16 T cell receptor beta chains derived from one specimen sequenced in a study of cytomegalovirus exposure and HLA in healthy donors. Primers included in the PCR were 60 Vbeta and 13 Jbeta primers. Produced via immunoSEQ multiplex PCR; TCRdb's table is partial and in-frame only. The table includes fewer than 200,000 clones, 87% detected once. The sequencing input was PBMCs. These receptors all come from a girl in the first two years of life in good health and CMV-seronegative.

The CDR3 is CSVFGLVNEQFF. CDR3 bases: TGCAGCGTTTTCGGACTAGTCAATGAGCAGTTCTTC. The gene calls are TRBV29-1 and TRBJ2-1, with 7 bases lining up with TRBD2. Germline CDR1 and CDR2: SQVTM and ANQGSEA. The CDR3 consists of 12 residues. The trim removed 5 bases at V and 6 bases at J, leaving 4 bases unmatched.

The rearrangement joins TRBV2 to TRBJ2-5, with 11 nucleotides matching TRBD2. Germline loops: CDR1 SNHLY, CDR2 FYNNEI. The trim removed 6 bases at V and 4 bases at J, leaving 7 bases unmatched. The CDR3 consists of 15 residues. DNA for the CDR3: TGTGCCAGCAGCCCCACTAGCGGGAGAGGAGAGACCCAGTACTTC. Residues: CASSPTSGRGETQYF.

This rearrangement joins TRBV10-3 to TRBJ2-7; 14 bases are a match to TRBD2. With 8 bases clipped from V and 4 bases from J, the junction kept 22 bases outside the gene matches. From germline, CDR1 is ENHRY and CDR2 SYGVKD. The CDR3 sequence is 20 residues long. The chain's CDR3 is CAIGKRTPTSGRAGGYEQYF. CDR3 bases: TGTGCCATCGGCAAACGCACCCCGACTAGCGGGAGGGCCGGCGGATACGAGCAGTACTTC.

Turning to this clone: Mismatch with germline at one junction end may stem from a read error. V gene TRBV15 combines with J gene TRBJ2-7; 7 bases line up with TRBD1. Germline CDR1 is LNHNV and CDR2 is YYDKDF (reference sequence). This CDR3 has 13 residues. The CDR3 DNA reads TGTGCCACCAGCGGAGAACAGGGGTACGAGCAGTACTTC. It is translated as CATSGEQGYEQYF.

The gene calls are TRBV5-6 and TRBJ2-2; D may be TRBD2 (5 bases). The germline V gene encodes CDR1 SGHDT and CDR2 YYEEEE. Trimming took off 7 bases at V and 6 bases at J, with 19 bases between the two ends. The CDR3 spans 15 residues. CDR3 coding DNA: TGTGCCAGCGAGCCGAGGGTGAGGAAAGCCGGGGAGCTGTTTTTT. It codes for CASEPRVRKAGELFF.

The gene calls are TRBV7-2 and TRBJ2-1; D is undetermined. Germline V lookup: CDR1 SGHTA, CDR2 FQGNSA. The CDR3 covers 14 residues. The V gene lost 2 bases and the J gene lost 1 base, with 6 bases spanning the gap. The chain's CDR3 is CASSLSRSYNEQFF. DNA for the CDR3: TGTGCCAGCAGCTTATCGCGGTCCTACAATGAGCAGTTCTTC.

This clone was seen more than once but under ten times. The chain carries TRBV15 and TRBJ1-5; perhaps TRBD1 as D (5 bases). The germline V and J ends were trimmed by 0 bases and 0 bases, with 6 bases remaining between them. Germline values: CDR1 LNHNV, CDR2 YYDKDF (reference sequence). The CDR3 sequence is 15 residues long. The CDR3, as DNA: TGTGCCACCAGCAGAGATAGGGGTAGCAATCAGCCCCAGCATTTT. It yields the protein CATSRDRGSNQPQHF.

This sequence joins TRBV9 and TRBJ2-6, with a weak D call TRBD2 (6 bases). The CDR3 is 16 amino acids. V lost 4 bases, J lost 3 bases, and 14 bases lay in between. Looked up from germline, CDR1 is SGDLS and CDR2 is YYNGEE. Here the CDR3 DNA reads TGTGCCAGCAGCCTATCGGCGGGGCGTGGGGCCAACGTCCTGACTTTC. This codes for CASSLSAGRGANVLTF.

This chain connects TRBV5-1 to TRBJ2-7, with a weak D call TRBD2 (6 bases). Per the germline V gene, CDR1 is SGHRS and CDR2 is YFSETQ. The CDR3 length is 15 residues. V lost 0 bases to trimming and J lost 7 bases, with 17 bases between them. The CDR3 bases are TGCGCCAGCAGCTTGGTCGAGGCGGGGCCTGGGGAGCAGTACTTC. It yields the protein CASSLVEAGPGEQYF.

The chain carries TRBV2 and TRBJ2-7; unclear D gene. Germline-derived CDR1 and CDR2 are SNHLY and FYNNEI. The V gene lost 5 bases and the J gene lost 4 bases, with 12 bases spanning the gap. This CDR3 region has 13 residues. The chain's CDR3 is CASSPNRRYEQYF. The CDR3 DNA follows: TGTGCCAGCAGTCCTAACAGACGTTACGAGCAGTACTTC.

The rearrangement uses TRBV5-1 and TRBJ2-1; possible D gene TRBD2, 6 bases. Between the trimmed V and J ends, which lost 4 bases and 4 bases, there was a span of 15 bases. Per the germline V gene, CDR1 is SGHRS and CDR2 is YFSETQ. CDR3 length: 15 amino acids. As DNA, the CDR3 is TGCGCCAGCAGCCCACCTAGCGCAGGTTACAATGAGCAGTTCTTC. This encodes CASSPPSAGYNEQFF.

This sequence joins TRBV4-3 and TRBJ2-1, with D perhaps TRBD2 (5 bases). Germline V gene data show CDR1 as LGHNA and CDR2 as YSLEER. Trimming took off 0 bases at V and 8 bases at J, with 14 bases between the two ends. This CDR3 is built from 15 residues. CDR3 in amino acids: CASSQDTLVGDEQFF. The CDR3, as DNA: TGCGCCAGCAGCCAAGATACACTAGTTGGCGATGAGCAGTTCTTC.

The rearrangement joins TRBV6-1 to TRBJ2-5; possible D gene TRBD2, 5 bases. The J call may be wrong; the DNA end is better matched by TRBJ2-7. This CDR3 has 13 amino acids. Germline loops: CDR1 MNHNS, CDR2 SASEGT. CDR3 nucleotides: TGTGCCAGCAGGTGGGTAGCGAGCTACGAGCAGTACTTC. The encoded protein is CASRWVASYEQYF.

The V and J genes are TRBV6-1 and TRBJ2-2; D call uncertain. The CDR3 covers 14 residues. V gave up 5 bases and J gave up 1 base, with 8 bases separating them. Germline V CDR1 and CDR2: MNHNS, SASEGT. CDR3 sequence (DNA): TGTGCCAGCAGTACGTTCGGGAACACCGGGGAGCTGTTTTTT. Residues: CASSTFGNTGELFF.

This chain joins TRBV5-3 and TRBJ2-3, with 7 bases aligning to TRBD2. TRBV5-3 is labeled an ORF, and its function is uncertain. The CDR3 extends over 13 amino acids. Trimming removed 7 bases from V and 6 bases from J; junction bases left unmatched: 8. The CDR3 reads CARGTKALDTQYF. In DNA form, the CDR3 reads TGTGCCAGAGGGACTAAAGCCTTGGATACGCAGTATTTT.

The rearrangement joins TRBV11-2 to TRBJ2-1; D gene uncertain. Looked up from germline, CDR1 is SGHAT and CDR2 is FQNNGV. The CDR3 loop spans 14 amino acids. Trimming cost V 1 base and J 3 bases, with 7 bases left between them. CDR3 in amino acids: CASSLVTNYNEQFF. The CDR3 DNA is TGTGCCAGCAGCTTAGTAACAAACTACAATGAGCAGTTCTTC.